This T cell receptor (beta chain) originates from a study of cytomegalovirus exposure and HLA in healthy donors. Study observations and caveats: Sequencing depth across donors, presence/absence analyses assumed, was roughly uniform.

To note about this clone: What it binds is unknown.

Primers included in the PCR were 60 Vbeta and 13 Jbeta primers. The repertoire was sequenced with immunoSEQ multiplex PCR; TCRdb's copy has only in-frame clones and lacks some. The data contain 150,000 to 200,000 clones, around 82% of them seen just once; the ten biggest clones take up approximately 13%. Trimming stripped 0 bases from V and 4 bases from J, with 10 bases between. The CDR3 sequence is 14 residues long. Germline V gives CDR1 SGDLS, CDR2 YYNGEE. The chain has TRBV9 and TRBJ2-5; D is perhaps TRBD2 (5 bases). The specimen sequenced was PBMCs. This clonotype originated in a woman in her 50s in good health and CMV-seropositive. The CDR3 coding sequence is TGTGCCAGCAGCGTAGCTCCGGGATCAGAGACCCAGTACTTC. Its translation is CASSVAPGSETQYF.